The next 8 T cell receptor beta chains were all read from a single sample in a study of cytomegalovirus exposure and HLA in healthy donors. Primers: 60 Vbeta forward and 13 Jbeta reverse. Sequenced by immunoSEQ multiplex PCR; TCRdb stores in-frame clones only, minus some. The data show about 190,000 clones, approximately 90% seen once. The sequencing sample was made of PBMCs. The receptors come from a boy aged 2-15 years in good health and CMV-seronegative.

The chain has TRBV15 and TRBJ1-3; D unclear. Trimming removed 5 bases from V and 0 bases from J, with 11 bases in between. The CDR3 is 15 residues long. Germline values: CDR1 LNHNV, CDR2 YYDKDF (reference sequence). CDR3 residues: CATSRGRDSGNTIYF. The CDR3 DNA sequence: TGTGCCACCAGCCGTGGGAGAGACTCTGGAAACACCATATATTTT.

The V and J genes are TRBV30 and TRBJ1-1, with TRBD1 matching over 9 bases. Germline V gene data show CDR1 as GTSNPN and CDR2 as SVGIG (reference sequence). The CDR3 loop spans 13 amino acids. V was pared by 2 bases and J by 4 bases, with 2 bases of the junction left unmatched. Written as DNA, the CDR3 is TGTGCCTGGAGTATGGACAGGGGCACTGAAGCTTTCTTT. This encodes CAWSMDRGTEAFF.

The genes are TRBV9 and TRBJ1-1; TRBD1 aligns across 7 bases. CDR1 and CDR2 (germline): SGDLS, YYNGEE. The CDR3 loop spans 17 amino acids. V lost 4 bases to trimming and J lost 1 base; unmatched junction nucleotides: 13. CDR3 sequence reads: CASSPLGRGVRNTEAFF. CDR3 in DNA: TGTGCCAGCAGCCCATTGGGCAGGGGGGTGAGGAACACTGAAGCTTTCTTT.

The J gene is TRBJ2-5, the V gene TRBV29-1; D is possibly TRBD2 (5 bases). Germline V gene lookup returns CDR1 SQVTM and CDR2 ANQGSEA. This CDR3 has 17 residues. V gave up 4 bases and J gave up 1 base, with 22 bases separating them. The CDR3 loop reads CSVGDILVVRPQETQYF. CDR3 coding DNA: TGCAGCGTTGGAGATATACTAGTCGTAAGGCCCCAAGAGACCCAGTACTTC. The whole variable domain, remainder taken from reference TRBV29-1 and TRBJ2-5, is SAVISQKPSRDICQRGTSLTIQCQVDSQVTMMFWYRQQPGQSLTLIATANQGSEATYESGFVIDKFPISRPNLTFSTLTVSNMSPEDSSIYLCSVGDILVVRPQETQYFGPGTRLLVL.

The chain is built from TRBV19 and TRBJ1-4, with 8 bases lining up with TRBD1. Germline lookup yields CDR1 LNHDA and CDR2 SQIVND (reference sequence). The trim removed 4 bases at V and 4 bases at J, leaving 11 bases unmatched. The CDR3 runs to 17 residues. The CDR3 here is CASSRTGTAAFNEKLFF. DNA of the CDR3: TGTGCCAGTAGTAGGACAGGGACCGCCGCTTTTAATGAAAAACTGTTTTTT.

This CDR3 reads CASSERPNGADGYTF. CDR3 coding DNA: TGTGCCAGCAGTGAACGTCCGAATGGGGCGGATGGCTACACCTTC. This chain uses TRBV6-1 with TRBJ1-2, with a possible D match to TRBD1 (5 bases). With 2 bases removed from V and 6 bases from J, the gap between germline ends came to 16 bases. Germline V gene sequence: CDR1 MNHNS, CDR2 SASEGT. The length of the CDR3 is 15 residues.

The chain couples TRBV6-5 to TRBJ2-5; perhaps TRBD1 as D (6 bases). The J call may be faulty, since TRBJ2-7 better matches the DNA end. Per germline, CDR1 MNHEY and CDR2 SVGAGI. The CDR3 covers 14 residues. Here the CDR3 reads CATAASGVPYEQYF. In nucleotides, the CDR3 is TGTGCCACCGCAGCGTCAGGGGTACCCTACGAGCAGTACTTC.

The CDR3 here is CASTREPDNEQFF. In DNA, the CDR3 is TGTGCCAGCACGAGGGAGCCGGACAATGAGCAGTTCTTC. The V gene is TRBV6-6, the J gene TRBJ2-1, with D possibly matching TRBD2 (5 bases). The CDR3 loop spans 13 amino acids. Trimming removed 7 bases from V and 5 bases from J, with 12 bases in between. Germline V gene sequence: CDR1 MNHNY, CDR2 SVGAGI (reference sequence).